This record covers a single TCR beta chain. Authors' analysis steps: Amplification from reference gene primers served as the basis for estimated nucleated cell counts. Only in-frame clones appear in the TCRdb table, and some are missing; sequencing was by immunoSEQ multiplex PCR. From that table come the V and J calls and clone size; the DNA was used to work out D and trimming. Of roughly 140,000 clones listed, approximately 86% are singletons. The data derive from a study of blood T cell repertoires in COVID-19. Study-level background: Nucleic acid was either cDNA or gDNA, and it came from T cells, B-cell-depleted T cells, or PBMCs.

This CDR3 has 16 amino acids. CDR1 and CDR2 from the germline V gene are KGHDR and SFDVKD. Germline trimming cut 2 bases from V and 2 bases from J; bases unmatched to any gene: 3. The sequence came from a man aged 65-85 years with acute or convalescent COVID-19. This rearrangement joins TRBV24-1 to TRBJ2-3, with TRBD2 matching 10 bases. Input material: peripheral blood. The CDR3 spells CATSDWTSGPTDTQYF. The CDR3 bases are TGTGCCACCAGTGATTGGACTAGCGGCCCCACAGATACGCAGTATTTT.